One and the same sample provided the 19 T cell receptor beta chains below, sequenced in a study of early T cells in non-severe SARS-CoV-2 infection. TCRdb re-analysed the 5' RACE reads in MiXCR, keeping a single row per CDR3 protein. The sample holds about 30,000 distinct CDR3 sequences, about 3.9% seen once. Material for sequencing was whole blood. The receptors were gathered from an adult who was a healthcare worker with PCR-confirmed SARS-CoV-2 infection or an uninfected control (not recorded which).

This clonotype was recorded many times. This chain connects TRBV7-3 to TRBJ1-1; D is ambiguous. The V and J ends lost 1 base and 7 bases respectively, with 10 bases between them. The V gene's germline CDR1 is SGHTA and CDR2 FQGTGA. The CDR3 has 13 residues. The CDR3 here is CASSLNRANEAFF. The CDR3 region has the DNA TGTGCCAGCAGCTTAAACCGGGCGAATGAAGCTTTCTTT.

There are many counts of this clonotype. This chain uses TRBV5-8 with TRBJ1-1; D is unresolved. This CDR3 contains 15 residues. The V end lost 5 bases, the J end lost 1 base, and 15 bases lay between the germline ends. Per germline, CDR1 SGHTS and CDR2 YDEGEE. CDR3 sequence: CASSTTWSGNTEAFF. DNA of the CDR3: TGTGCCAGCAGTACAACCTGGTCGGGGAACACTGAAGCTTTCTTT.

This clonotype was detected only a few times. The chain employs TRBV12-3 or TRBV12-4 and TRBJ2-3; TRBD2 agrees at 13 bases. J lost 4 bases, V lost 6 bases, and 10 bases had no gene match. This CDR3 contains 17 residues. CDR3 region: CASSTGTSGAPPDTQYF. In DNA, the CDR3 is TGTGCCAGCAGCACCGGGACTAGCGGGGCCCCCCCAGATACGCAGTATTTT.

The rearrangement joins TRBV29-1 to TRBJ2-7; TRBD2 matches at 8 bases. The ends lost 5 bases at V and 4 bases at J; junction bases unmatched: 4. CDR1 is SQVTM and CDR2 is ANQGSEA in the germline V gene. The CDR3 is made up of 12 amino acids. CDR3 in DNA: TGCAGCGTTCGGGGGGGCGGATACGAGCAGTACTTC. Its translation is CSVRGGGYEQYF.

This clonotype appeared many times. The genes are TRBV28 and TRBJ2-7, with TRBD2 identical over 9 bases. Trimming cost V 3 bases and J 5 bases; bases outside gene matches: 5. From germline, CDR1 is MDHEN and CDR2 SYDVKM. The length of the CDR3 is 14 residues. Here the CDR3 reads CASSLGLAVNEQYF. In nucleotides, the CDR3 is TGTGCCAGCAGTTTGGGACTAGCCGTAAACGAGCAGTACTTC. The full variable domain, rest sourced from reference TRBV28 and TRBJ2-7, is DVKVTQSSRYLVKRTGEKVFLECVQDMDHENMFWYRQDPGLGLRLIYFSYDVKMKEKGDIPEGYSVSREKKERFSLILESASTNQTSMYLCASSLGLAVNEQYFGPGTRLTVT.

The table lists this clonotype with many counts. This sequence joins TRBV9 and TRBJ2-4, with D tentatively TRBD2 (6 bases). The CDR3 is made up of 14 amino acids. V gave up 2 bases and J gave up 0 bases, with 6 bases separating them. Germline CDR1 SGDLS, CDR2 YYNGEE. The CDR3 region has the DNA TGTGCCAGCAGCGTCGGGGGAGCCAAAAACATTCAGTACTTC. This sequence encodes CASSVGGAKNIQYF. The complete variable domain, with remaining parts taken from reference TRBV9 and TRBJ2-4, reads DSGVTQTPKHLITATGQRVTLRCSPRSGDLSVYWYQQSLDQGLQFLIQYYNGEERAKGNILERFSAQQFPDLHSELNLSSLELGDSALYFCASSVGGAKNIQYFGAGTRLSVL.

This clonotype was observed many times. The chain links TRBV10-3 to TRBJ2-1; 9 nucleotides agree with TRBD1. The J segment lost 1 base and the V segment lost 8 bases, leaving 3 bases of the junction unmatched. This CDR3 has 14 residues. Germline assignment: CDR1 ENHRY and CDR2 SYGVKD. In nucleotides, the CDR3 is TGTGCCATCGCGGGACAGGGTTCCTACAATGAGCAGTTCTTC. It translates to CAIAGQGSYNEQFF.

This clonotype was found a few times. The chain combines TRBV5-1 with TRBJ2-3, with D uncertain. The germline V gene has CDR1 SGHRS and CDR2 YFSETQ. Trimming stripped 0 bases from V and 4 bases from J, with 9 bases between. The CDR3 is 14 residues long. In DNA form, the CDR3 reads TGCGCCAGCAGCTTGGAGGTTCGCGCAGATACGCAGTATTTT. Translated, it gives CASSLEVRADTQYF.

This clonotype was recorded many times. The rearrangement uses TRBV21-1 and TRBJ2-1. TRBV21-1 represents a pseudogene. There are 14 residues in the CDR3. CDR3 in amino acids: CASSASGTYNEQFF. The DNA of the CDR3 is TGTGCCAGCAGCGCCTCGGGCACCTACAATGAGCAGTTCTTC.

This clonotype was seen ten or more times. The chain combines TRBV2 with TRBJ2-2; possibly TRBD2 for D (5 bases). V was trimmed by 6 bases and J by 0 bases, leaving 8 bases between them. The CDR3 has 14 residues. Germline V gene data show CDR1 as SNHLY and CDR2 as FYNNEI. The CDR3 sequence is CASRSGANTGELFF. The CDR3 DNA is TGTGCCAGCAGAAGCGGAGCGAACACCGGGGAGCTGTTTTTT.

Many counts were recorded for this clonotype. CDR3 nucleotide sequence: TGTGCCAGCAGTTGGGGGACAACTAGCACAGATACGCAGTATTTT. This encodes CASSWGTTSTDTQYF. V usage is TRBV12-3 or TRBV12-4 and J usage is TRBJ2-3; maybe TRBD1 (6 bases). Between the trimmed V and J ends, which lost 4 bases and 0 bases, there was a span of 11 bases. This CDR3 has 15 residues.

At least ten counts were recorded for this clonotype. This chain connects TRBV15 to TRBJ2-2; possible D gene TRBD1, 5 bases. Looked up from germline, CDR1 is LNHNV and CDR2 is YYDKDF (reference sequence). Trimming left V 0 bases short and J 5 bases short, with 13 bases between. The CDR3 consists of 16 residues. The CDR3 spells CATSRDEGARTGELFF. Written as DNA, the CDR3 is TGTGCCACCAGCAGAGATGAAGGGGCTAGGACCGGGGAGCTGTTTTTT.

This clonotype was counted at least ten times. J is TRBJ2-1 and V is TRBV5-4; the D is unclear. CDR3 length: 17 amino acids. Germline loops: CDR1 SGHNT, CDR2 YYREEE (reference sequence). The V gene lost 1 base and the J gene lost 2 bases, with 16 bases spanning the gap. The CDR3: CASSLNVKAMAYNEQFF. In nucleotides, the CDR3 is TGTGCCAGCAGCTTGAATGTAAAGGCCATGGCCTACAATGAGCAGTTCTTC.

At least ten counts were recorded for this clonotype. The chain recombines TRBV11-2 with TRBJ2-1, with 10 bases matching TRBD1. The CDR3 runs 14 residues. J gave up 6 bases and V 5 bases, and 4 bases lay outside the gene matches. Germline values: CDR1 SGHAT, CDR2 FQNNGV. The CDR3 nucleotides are TGTGCCAGCAGCCGGGACAGGGGAAGCAATGAGCAGTTCTTC. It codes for CASSRDRGSNEQFF.

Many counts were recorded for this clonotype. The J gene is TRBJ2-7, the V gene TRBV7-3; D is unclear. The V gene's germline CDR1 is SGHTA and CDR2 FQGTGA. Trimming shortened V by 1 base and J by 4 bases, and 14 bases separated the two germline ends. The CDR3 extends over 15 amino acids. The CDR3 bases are TGTGCCAGCAGCTTAAGGGCAGGTGAACTTTACGAGCAGTACTTC. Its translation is CASSLRAGELYEQYF.

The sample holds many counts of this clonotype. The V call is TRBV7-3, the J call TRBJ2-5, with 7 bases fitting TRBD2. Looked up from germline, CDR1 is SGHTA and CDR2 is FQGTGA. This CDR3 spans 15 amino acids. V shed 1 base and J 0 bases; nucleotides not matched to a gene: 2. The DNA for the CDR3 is TGTGCCAGCAGCTTAAGCGCGGGGGACCAAGAGACCCAGTACTTC. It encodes CASSLSAGDQETQYF. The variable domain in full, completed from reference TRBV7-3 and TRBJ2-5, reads GAGVSQTPSNKVTEKGKYVELRCDPISGHTALYWYRQSLGQGPEFLIYFQGTGAADDSGLPNDRFFAVRPEGSVSTLKIQRTERGDSAVYLCASSLSAGDQETQYFGPGTRLLVL.

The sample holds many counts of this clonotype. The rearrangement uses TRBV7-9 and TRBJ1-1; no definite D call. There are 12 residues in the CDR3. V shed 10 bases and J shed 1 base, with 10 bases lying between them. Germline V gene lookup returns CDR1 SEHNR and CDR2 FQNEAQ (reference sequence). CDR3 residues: CAIVLPNTEAFF. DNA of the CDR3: TGTGCCATCGTTCTTCCGAACACTGAAGCTTTCTTT.

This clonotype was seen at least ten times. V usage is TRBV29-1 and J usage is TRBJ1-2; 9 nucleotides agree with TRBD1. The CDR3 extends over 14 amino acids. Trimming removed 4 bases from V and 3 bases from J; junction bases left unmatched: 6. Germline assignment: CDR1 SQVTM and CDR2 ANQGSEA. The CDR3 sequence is CSVATRDRDYGYTF. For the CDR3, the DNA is TGCAGCGTTGCTACCCGGGACAGGGACTATGGCTACACCTTC.

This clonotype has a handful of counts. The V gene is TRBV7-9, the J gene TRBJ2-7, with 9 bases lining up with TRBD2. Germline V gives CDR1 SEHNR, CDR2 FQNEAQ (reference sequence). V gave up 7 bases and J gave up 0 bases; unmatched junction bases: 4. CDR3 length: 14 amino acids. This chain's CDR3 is CASTGSGSSYEQYF. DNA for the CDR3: TGTGCCAGCACTGGTAGCGGGAGCTCCTACGAGCAGTACTTC.